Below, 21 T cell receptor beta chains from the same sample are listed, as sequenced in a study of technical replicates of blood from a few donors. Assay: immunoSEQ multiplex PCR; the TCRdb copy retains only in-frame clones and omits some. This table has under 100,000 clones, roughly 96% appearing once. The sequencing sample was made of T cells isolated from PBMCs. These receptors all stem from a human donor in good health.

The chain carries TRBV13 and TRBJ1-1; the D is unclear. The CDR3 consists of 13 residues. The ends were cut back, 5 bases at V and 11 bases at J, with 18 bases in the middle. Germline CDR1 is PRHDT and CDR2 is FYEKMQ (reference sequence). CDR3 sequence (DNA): TGTGCCAGCAGCGCCCTAGGTAGCGGGAGTGCTTTCTTT. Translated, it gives CASSALGSGSAFF.

The CDR3 DNA reads TGTGCCAGCAGGGTTTCGGGCGGGAGAGTGGATGAGCAGTTCTTC. This gives the protein CASRVSGGRVDEQFF. The gene calls are TRBV6-5 and TRBJ2-1, with TRBD2 matching over 7 bases. After removal of 6 bases from V and 8 bases from J, the junction contained 13 bases not matched to a gene. Germline CDR1 reads MNHEY; CDR2 reads SVGAGI. This CDR3 region has 15 residues.

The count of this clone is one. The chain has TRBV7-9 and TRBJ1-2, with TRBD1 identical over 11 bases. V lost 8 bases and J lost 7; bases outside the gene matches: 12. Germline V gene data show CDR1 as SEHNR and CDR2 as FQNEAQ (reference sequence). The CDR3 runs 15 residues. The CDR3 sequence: CASGLQPGQGVGYTF. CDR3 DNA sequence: TGTGCCAGCGGCCTACAACCGGGACAGGGGGTTGGCTACACCTTC.

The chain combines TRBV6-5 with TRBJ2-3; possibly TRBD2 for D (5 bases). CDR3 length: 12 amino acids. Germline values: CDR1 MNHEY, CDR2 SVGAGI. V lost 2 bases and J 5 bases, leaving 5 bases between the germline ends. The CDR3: CASSYTRDTQYF. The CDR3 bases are TGTGCCAGCAGTTACACTAGAGATACGCAGTATTTT.

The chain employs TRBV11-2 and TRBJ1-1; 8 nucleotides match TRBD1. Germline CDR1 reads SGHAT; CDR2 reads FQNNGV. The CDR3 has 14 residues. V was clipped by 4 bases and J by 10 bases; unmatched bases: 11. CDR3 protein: CASSSRQGTRGAFF. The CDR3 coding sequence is TGTGCCAGCAGCTCCCGACAGGGGACTCGGGGAGCTTTCTTT.

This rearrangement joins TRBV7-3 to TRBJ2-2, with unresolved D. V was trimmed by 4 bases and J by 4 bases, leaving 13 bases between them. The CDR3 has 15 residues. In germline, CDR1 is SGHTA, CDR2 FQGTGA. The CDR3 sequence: CASSSRVGGTGELFF. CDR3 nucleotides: TGTGCCAGCAGCTCCCGGGTCGGCGGCACCGGGGAGCTGTTTTTT.

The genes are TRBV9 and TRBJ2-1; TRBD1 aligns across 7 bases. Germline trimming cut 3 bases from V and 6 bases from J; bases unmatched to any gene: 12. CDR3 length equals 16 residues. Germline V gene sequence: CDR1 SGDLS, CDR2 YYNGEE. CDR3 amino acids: CASSGTGHGVINEQFF. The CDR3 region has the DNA TGTGCCAGCAGCGGGACAGGCCATGGGGTAATCAATGAGCAGTTCTTC.

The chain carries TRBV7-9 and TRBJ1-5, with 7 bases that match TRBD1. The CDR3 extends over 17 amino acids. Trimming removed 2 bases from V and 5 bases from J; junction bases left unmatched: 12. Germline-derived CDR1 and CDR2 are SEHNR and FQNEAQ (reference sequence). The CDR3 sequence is CASSLPGQPFTYQPQHF. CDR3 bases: TGTGCCAGCAGCTTACCGGGACAGCCCTTTACCTATCAGCCCCAGCATTTT.

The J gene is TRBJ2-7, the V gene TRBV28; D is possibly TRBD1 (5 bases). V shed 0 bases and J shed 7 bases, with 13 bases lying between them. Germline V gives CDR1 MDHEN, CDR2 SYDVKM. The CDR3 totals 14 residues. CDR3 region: CASSLWLQGQEQYF. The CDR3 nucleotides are TGTGCCAGCAGTTTATGGCTGCAGGGTCAGGAGCAGTACTTC.

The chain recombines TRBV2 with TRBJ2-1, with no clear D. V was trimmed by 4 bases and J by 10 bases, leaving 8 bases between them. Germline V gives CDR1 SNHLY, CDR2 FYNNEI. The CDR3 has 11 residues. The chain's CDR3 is CASSVGREQFF. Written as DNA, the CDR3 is TGTGCCAGCAGTGTTGGTAGAGAGCAGTTCTTC.

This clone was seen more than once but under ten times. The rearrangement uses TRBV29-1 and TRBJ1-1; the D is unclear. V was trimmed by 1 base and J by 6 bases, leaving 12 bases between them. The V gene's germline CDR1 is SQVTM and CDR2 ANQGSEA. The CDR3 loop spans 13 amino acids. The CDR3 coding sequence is TGCAGCGTTGAAGGAACCGGGGAGGCTGAAGCTTTCTTT. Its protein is CSVEGTGEAEAFF.

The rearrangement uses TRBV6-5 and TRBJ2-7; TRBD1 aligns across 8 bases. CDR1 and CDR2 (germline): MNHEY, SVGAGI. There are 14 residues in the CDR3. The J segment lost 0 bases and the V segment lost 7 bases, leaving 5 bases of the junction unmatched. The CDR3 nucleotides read TGTGCCAGCAAATGGGACAGGAGCTCCTACGAGCAGTACTTC. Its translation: CASKWDRSSYEQYF.

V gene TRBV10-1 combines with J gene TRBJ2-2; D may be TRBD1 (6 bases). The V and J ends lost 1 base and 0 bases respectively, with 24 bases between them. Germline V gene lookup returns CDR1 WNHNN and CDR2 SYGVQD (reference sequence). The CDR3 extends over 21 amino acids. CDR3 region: CASSEFFREIRTDTNTGELFF. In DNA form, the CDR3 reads TGCGCCAGCAGTGAGTTTTTCCGAGAAATCCGGACAGATACGAACACCGGGGAGCTGTTTTTT.

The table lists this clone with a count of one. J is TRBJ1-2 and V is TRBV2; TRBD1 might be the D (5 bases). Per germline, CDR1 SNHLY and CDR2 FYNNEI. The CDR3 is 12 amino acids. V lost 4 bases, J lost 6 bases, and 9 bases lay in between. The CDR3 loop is CASSAGGNGYTF. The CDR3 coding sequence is TGTGCCAGCAGTGCGGGGGGGAATGGCTACACCTTC. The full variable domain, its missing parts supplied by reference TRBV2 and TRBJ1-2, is EPEVTQTPSHQVTQMGQEVILRCVPISNHLYFYWYRQILGQKVEFLVSFYNNEISEKSEIFDDQFSVERPDGSNFTLKIRSTKLEDSAMYFCASSAGGNGYTFGSGTRLTVV.

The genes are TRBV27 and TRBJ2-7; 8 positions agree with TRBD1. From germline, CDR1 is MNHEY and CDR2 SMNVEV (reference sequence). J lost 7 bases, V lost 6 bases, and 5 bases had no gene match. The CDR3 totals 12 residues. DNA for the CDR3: TGTGCCAGCAGACAGGGGGTGGGGGAGCAGTACTTC. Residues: CASRQGVGEQYF.

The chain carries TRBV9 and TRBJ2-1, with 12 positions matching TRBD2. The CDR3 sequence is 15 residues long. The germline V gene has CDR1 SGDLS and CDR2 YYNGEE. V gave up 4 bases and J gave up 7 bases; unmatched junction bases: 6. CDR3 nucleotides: TGTGCCAGCAGCTTCACCGGGACTAGCGGGAATGAGCAGTTCTTC. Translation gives CASSFTGTSGNEQFF.

CDR3 residues: CAWSGGTSSGNTIYF. DNA of the CDR3: TGTGCCTGGAGTGGGGGGACAAGCTCTGGAAACACCATATATTTT. The V and J genes are TRBV30 and TRBJ1-3; possibly TRBD1 for D (6 bases). Trimming shortened V by 1 base and J by 0 bases, and 10 bases separated the two germline ends. The germline gives CDR1 GTSNPN, CDR2 SVGIG (reference sequence). There are 15 residues in the CDR3.

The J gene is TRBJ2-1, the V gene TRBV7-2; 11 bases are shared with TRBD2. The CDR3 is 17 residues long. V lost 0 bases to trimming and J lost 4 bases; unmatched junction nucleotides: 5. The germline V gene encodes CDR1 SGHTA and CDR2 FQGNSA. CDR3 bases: TGTGCCAGCAGCTTAGCGTGGACTAGCGGGCCGTACAATGAGCAGTTCTTC. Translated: CASSLAWTSGPYNEQFF.

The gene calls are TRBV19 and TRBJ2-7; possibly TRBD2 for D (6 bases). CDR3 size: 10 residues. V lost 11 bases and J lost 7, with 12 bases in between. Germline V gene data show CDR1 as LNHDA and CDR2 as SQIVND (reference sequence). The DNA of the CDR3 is TGTGCCGCCGGGAGATATGAGCAGTACTTC. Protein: CAAGRYEQYF.

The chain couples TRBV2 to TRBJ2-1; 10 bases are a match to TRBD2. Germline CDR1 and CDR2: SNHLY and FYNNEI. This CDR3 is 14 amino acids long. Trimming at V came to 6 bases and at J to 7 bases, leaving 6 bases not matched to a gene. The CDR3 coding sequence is TGTGCCAGCAGCCTAGAGACTAGCGGGAATGAGCAGTTCTTC. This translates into CASSLETSGNEQFF.

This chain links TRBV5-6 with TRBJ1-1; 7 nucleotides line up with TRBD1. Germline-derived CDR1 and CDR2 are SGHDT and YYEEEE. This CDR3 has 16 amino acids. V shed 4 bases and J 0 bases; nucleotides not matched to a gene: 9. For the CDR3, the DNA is TGTGCCAGCAGCCGAGGGGGGACAGAAATGAACACTGAAGCTTTCTTT. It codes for CASSRGGTEMNTEAFF.